This T cell receptor beta chain was recorded in a study of blood T cell repertoires in COVID-19. Study-wide background: The origin of the acute and convalescent COVID-19 samples was the United States, Italy and Spain. From T cells, B-cell-depleted T cells, or PBMCs came the material, which was cDNA or gDNA.

As processed by the authors: How many nucleated cells were present was estimated from reference gene primer amplification. Sequencing was performed with immunoSEQ multiplex PCR; in TCRdb, only in-frame clones are kept and a portion is missing. V and J calls and clone size are given by that table; D and trimming were obtained from the DNA. The sample lists roughly 150,000 clones, 70% to 90% seen once, with approximately 2.6% in the top ten. The material sequenced was peripheral blood. The clonotype comes from a woman aged 80 or over with COVID-19, enrolled during active disease.

DNA for the CDR3: TGTGCCAGCTCAAGCCCCGGGACAGCAAATTACTATGGCTACACCTTC. It yields the protein CASSSPGTANYYGYTF. The gene calls are TRBV18 and TRBJ1-2; 7 nucleotides match TRBD1. The CDR3 length is 16 residues. V shed 5 bases and J 3 bases; nucleotides not matched to a gene: 12. Looked up from germline, CDR1 is KGHSH and CDR2 is LQKENI. The full variable domain, in which reference TRBV18 and TRBJ1-2 provide the parts outside the CDR3, is NAGVMQNPRHLVRRRGQEARLRCSPMKGHSHVYWYRQLPEEGLKFMVYLQKENIIDESGMPKERFSAEFPKEGPSILRIQQVVRGDSAAYFCASSSPGTANYYGYTFGSGTRLTVV.